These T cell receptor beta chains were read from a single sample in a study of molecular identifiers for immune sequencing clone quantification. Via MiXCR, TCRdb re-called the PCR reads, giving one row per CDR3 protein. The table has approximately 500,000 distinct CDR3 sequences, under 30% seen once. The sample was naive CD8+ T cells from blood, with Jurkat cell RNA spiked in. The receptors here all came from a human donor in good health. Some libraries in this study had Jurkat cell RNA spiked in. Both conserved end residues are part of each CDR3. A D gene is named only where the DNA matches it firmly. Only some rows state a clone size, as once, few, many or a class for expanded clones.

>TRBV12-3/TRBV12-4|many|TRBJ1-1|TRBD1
CASSATGDTEAFF
TGTGCCAGCAGTGCCACAGGGGACACTGAAGCTTTCTTT
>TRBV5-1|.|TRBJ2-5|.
CASSFPGGLADGEPQYF
TGCGCCAGCAGCTTCCCAGGGGGGCTAGCGGACGGGGAGCCCCAGTACTTC
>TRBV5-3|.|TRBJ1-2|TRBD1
CASSLDRGLYGYTF
TGTGCCAGCAGCTTGGACAGGGGGCTCTATGGCTACACCTTC
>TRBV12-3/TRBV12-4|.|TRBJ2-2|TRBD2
CASSSGTSGYGRSTGELFF
TGTGCCAGCAGTTCGGGGACTAGCGGGTACGGTCGGAGCACCGGGGAGCTGTTTTTT
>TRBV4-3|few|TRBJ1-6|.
CASSQVGPGSSYNSPLHF
TGCGCCAGCAGCCAAGTTGGTCCGGGGAGCTCCTATAATTCACCCCTCCACTTT
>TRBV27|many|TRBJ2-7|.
CASSLSDSYEQYF
TGTGCCAGCAGTTTGTCTGACTCCTACGAGCAGTACTTC
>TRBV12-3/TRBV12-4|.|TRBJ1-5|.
CASSPGSKQPQQF
TGTGCCAGCAGCCCGGGCAGCAAGCAGCCCCAGCAGTTT
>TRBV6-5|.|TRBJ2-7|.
CASRKDSYEQYF
TGTGCCAGCAGGAAAGACAGCTACGAGCAGTACTTC
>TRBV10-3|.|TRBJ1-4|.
CAISEGPGEKLFF
TGTGCCATCAGTGAGGGGCCCGGAGAAAAACTGTTTTTT
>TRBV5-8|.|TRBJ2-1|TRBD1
CASNTGQYNEQFF
TGTGCCAGCAACACGGGACAGTACAATGAGCAGTTCTTC
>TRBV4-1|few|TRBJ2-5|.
CASSQDLAEETQYF
TGCGCCAGCAGCCAAGATTTGGCAGAAGAGACCCAGTACTTC
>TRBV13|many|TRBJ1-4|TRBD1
CASSFRQGDEKLFF
TGTGCCAGCAGCTTTCGACAGGGGGATGAAAAACTGTTTTTT
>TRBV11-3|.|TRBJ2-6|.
CASSPTPEANVLTF
TGTGCCAGCAGCCCAACCCCCGAGGCCAACGTCCTGACTTTC
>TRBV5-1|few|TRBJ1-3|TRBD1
CASSSYGTAGNTIYF
TGCGCCAGCAGCTCCTACGGGACAGCTGGAAACACCATATATTTT
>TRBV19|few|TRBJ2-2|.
CASSMQSAGELFF
TGTGCCAGTAGTATGCAGAGCGCCGGGGAGCTGTTTTTT
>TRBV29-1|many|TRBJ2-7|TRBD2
CSVLGKTSGREQYF
TGCAGCGTTCTAGGGAAGACTAGCGGGAGGGAGCAGTACTTC
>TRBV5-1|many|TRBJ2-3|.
CASSPPSDTQYF
TGCGCCAGCAGCCCCCCCTCAGATACGCAGTATTTT
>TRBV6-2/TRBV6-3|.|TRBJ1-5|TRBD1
CASSPQGVFDNQPQHF
TGTGCCAGCAGTCCTCAGGGGGTCTTTGATAATCAGCCCCAGCATTTT
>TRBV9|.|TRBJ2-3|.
CASSVASSSTDTQYF
TGTGCCAGCAGCGTAGCTAGCTCTAGCACAGATACGCAGTATTTT
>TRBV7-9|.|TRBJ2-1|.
CASSLMNGEQFF
TGTGCCAGCAGCCTCATGAATGGTGAGCAGTTCTTC
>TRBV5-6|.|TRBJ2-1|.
CASSSRGEGHDEQFF
TGTGCCAGCAGCTCGAGGGGGGAGGGCCATGATGAGCAGTTCTTC
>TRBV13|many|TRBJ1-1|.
CASSLARGDRAFF
TGTGCCAGCAGCTTAGCCCGGGGGGACCGGGCTTTCTTT
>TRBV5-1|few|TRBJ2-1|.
CASTKGWGHEQFF
TGCGCCAGTACAAAGGGCTGGGGGCATGAGCAGTTCTTC
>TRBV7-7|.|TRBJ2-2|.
CASSPGRGLMTGELFF
TGTGCTAGCAGCCCGGGACGGGGATTGATGACCGGGGAGCTGTTTTTT
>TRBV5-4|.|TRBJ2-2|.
CASSKAGELFF
TGTGCCAGCAGTAAGGCCGGGGAGCTGTTTTTT
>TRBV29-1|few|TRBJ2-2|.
CSVEGWPGELFF
TGCAGCGTTGAAGGGTGGCCCGGGGAGCTGTTTTTT
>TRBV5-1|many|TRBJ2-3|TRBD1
CASSYRGSTDTQYF
TGCGCCAGCAGCTACAGGGGTTCCACAGATACGCAGTATTTT
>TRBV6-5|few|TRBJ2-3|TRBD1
CASSYGTVGTDTQYF
TGTGCCAGCAGTTACGGGACAGTCGGCACAGATACGCAGTATTTT
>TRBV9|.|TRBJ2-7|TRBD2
CASSGGGCEQYF
TGTGCCAGCAGCGGGGGGGGGTGCGAGCAGTACTTC
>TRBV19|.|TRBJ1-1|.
CASSITPMGTEAFF
TGTGCCAGTAGTATCACCCCGATGGGAACTGAAGCTTTCTTT
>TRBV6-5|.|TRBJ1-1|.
CASSYGGVGEAFF
TGTGCCAGCAGTTACGGGGGGGTAGGTGAAGCTTTCTTT
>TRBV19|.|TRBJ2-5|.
CASSIWGFGQETQYF
TGTGCCAGTAGTATTTGGGGATTCGGCCAAGAGACCCAGTACTTC
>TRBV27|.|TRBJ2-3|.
CASREGGPVNTQYF
TGTGCCAGCAGGGAGGGGGGGCCTGTAAATACGCAGTATTTT
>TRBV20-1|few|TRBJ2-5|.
CSARDMVETQYF
TGCAGTGCTAGAGATATGGTGGAGACCCAGTACTTC
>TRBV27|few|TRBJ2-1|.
CASSLWGGSSYNEQLF
TGTGCCAGCAGTTTATGGGGCGGAAGCTCCTACAATGAGCAGCTCTTC
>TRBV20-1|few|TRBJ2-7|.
CSARDLLGSSYEQYF
TGCAGTGCTAGAGATCTTTTGGGGAGCTCCTACGAGCAGTACTTC
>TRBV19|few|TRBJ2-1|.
CASNYGSRSYNEQFF
TGTGCCAGTAATTATGGGAGCCGGTCCTACAATGAGCAGTTCTTC
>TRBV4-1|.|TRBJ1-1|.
CASSQALGMGSFF
TGCGCCAGCAGCCAAGCCCTGGGGATGGGGTCTTTCTTT
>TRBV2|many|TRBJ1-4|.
CATETNEKLFF
TGTGCCACCGAAACTAATGAAAAACTGTTTTTT
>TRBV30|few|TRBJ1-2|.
CAWTWDPTPNYGYTF
TGTGCCTGGACTTGGGACCCCACTCCCAACTATGGCTACACCTTC
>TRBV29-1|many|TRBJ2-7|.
CSVETGSELGEQYF
TGCAGCGTTGAAACAGGGTCCGAGCTTGGGGAGCAGTACTTC
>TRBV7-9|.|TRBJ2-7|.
CASSYATRYEQYF
TGTGCCAGCAGCTACGCCACGAGGTACGAGCAGTACTTC
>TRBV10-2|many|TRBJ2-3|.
CASSGWADTQYF
TGCGCCAGCAGTGGATGGGCAGATACGCAGTATTTT
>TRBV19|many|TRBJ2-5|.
CASSIPGLQETQYF
TGTGCCAGTAGTATCCCGGGACTTCAAGAGACCCAGTACTTC
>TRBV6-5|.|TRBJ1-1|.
CASSYSLAGFATEAFF
TGTGCCAGCAGTTACTCTCTGGCAGGGTTCGCCACTGAAGCTTTCTTT
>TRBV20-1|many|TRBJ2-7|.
CSAPSIGSGLTYEQYF
TGCAGTGCTCCTTCAATCGGGAGCGGGCTAACCTACGAGCAGTACTTC
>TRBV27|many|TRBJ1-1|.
CASSLSGDGGAFF
TGTGCCAGCAGTTTATCAGGGGACGGAGGAGCTTTCTTT
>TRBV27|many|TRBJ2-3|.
CASTAGRAIDTQYF
TGTGCCAGCACCGCGGGGCGCGCGATAGATACGCAGTATTTT